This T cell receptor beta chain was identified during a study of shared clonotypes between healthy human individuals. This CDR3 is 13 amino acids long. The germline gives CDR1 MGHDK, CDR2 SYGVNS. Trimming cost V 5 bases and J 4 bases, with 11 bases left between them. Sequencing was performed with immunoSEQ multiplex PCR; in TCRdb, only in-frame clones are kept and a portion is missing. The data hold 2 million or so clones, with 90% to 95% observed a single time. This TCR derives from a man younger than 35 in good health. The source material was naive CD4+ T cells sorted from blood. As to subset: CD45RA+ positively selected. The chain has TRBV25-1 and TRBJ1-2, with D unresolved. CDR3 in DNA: TGTGCCAGCAGTCGGCCCGGCTCCTATGGCTACACCTTC. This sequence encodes CASSRPGSYGYTF.